This entry lists 29 T cell receptor beta chains sequenced from one sample in a study of T cells expressing NK-cell markers. With the 5' RACE reads reprocessed, TCRdb shows one record per CDR3 protein and no DNA. This sample contains 440,000 or so distinct CDR3 sequences. Sequenced sample: blood T cells: a sorted CD56 or NKG2C T cell subset, CD4+ or CD8+ T cells, or bulk PBMC T cells (not recorded which). These receptors were obtained from a woman aged 18 to 69 in good health.

The CDR3: CASSPRLYEQYF. V gene TRBV12-3 or TRBV12-4 combines with J gene TRBJ2-7. The CDR3 totals 12 residues.

The rearrangement links TRBV9 to TRBJ2-2; TCRdb's D call, TRBD1, is unchecked because there is no DNA. CDR1 SGDLS and CDR2 YYNGEE come from the germline V gene. The CDR3 is 13 residues long. CDR3 in amino acids: CASSGENTGELFF.

The V gene is TRBV5-6, the J gene TRBJ2-3. This CDR3 has 14 residues. Germline V gene sequence: CDR1 SGHDT, CDR2 YYEEEE. The CDR3 is CASSNTLLVDTQYF.

V usage is TRBV19 and J usage is TRBJ1-2. The CDR3 is 14 residues long. Germline-derived CDR1 and CDR2 are LNHDA and SQIVND (reference sequence). The CDR3 spells CASSTKDGNYGYTF.

V usage is TRBV18 and J usage is TRBJ1-1. Germline V gene lookup returns CDR1 KGHSH and CDR2 LQKENI. The CDR3 totals 14 residues. CDR3 protein: CASSASSLNTEAFF.

This chain uses TRBV20-1 with TRBJ1-4. Germline loops: CDR1 DFQATT, CDR2 SNEGSKA (reference sequence). The CDR3 has 12 amino acids. CDR3 sequence: CSARTANEKLFF.

The V and J genes are TRBV20-1 and TRBJ2-6; TCRdb proposes TRBD1, but this gene call is untestable without DNA. Germline V CDR1 and CDR2: DFQATT, SNEGSKA (reference sequence). The CDR3 loop spans 14 amino acids. This CDR3 is CSATTGSGANVLTF.

V and J are TRBV4-2 and TRBJ2-5; the D call from TCRdb, TRBD1, cannot be confirmed without DNA. This CDR3 is built from 15 residues. In germline, CDR1 is LGHNA, CDR2 YNFKEQ. This CDR3 is CASSQEGAGRETQYF.

This chain joins TRBV12-3 or TRBV12-4 and TRBJ1-2; no DNA is available, so the TRBD1 call from TCRdb remains unchecked. The CDR3 sequence is 14 residues long. Here the CDR3 reads CASRPGPAHYGYTF.

J is TRBJ2-1 and V is TRBV29-1; TCRdb returns TRBD1, unconfirmable since there is no DNA. The germline V gene has CDR1 SQVTM and CDR2 ANQGSEA. The CDR3 contains 13 residues. CDR3 amino acids: CSVWDRANNEQFF.

This chain joins TRBV5-1 and TRBJ2-2; TCRdb's D call, TRBD1, is unchecked because there is no DNA. The CDR3 extends over 14 amino acids. CDR1 is SGHRS and CDR2 is YFSETQ in the germline V gene. The chain's CDR3 is CASSKDPRAGELFF.

The CDR3 reads CSVDGASHNEQFF. The V and J genes are TRBV29-1 and TRBJ2-1; the TCRdb call, TRBD1, lacks DNA for checking. Germline V CDR1 and CDR2: SQVTM, ANQGSEA. CDR3 length: 13 residues.

The chain couples TRBV7-2 to TRBJ2-7; TCRdb's D call of TRBD2 is untestable without DNA. The CDR3 sequence is 15 residues long. The germline V gene has CDR1 SGHTA and CDR2 FQGNSA. The CDR3 is CASTRDSYPTDEQYF.

V usage is TRBV7-9 and J usage is TRBJ2-5; TCRdb calls TRBD2, which cannot be checked without DNA. The CDR3 sequence is 14 residues long. Germline CDR1 is SEHNR and CDR2 is FQNEAQ (reference sequence). The CDR3 sequence: CASSLYSGQETQYF.

J is TRBJ1-1 and V is TRBV4-3; as DNA is missing, the TRBD1 call by TCRdb cannot be tested. Per the germline V gene, CDR1 is LGHNA and CDR2 is YSLEER. CDR3 length: 15 residues. CDR3: CASSQEEQGNTEAFF.

The chain combines TRBV6-5 with TRBJ1-2; TCRdb selects TRBD1, and the lack of DNA leaves this call unchecked. CDR3 size: 16 residues. Germline V gene data show CDR1 as MNHEY and CDR2 as SVGAGI. The CDR3 sequence: CASQMPRWGHNYGYTF.

V and J are TRBV29-1 and TRBJ2-5; without DNA, the TCRdb call of TRBD1 cannot be checked. Germline V gene data show CDR1 as SQVTM and CDR2 as ANQGSEA. The CDR3 has 12 residues. CDR3 amino acids: CSPVGVQETQYF.

The rearrangement links TRBV20-1 to TRBJ2-7; TCRdb's D call of TRBD1 is untestable without DNA. Looked up from germline, CDR1 is DFQATT and CDR2 is SNEGSKA (reference sequence). This CDR3 comprises 13 residues. The CDR3 loop reads CSAPEAGPYEQYF.

CDR3 region: CASSPGRGQTQYF. This chain uses TRBV5-4 with TRBJ2-5; TCRdb's D call of TRBD1 is untestable without DNA. The CDR3 totals 13 residues. CDR1 and CDR2 (germline): SGHNT, YYREEE (reference sequence).

CDR3: CASRPPALAGGSKQFF. The V gene is TRBV7-2, the J gene TRBJ2-1; TCRdb selects TRBD2, and the lack of DNA leaves this call unchecked. The germline gives CDR1 SGHTA, CDR2 FQGNSA. This CDR3 contains 16 residues.

CDR3: CAWIKTDSFFYGYTF. The chain carries TRBV30 and TRBJ1-2; the D call of TRBD1 rests on TCRdb alone, since no DNA is present to check it. In germline, CDR1 is GTSNPN, CDR2 SVGIG (reference sequence). The CDR3 consists of 15 residues. The full variable domain, completed using reference TRBV30 and TRBJ1-2, is SQTIHQWPATLVQPVGSPLSLECTVEGTSNPNLYWYRQAAGRGLQLLFYSVGIGQISSEVPQNLSASRPQDRQFILSSKKLLLSDSGFYLCAWIKTDSFFYGYTFGSGTRLTVV.

This sequence joins TRBV6-1 and TRBJ2-1; the D call from TCRdb, TRBD1, cannot be confirmed without DNA. CDR1 is MNHNS, CDR2 SASEGT, per germline. The CDR3 consists of 14 residues. CDR3 residues: CASSVAGRYNEQFF.

CDR3 residues: CASTERNYNEQFF. This chain connects TRBV7-9 to TRBJ2-1; TCRdb's D call of TRBD2 is untestable without DNA. From germline, CDR1 is SEHNR and CDR2 FQNEAQ (reference sequence). The CDR3 loop spans 13 amino acids.

This CDR3 is CASSSDRDNEKLFF. This rearrangement joins TRBV5-4 to TRBJ1-4; lacking DNA, the TRBD1 call made by TCRdb goes unchecked. The length of the CDR3 is 14 residues. CDR1 is SGHNT, CDR2 YYREEE, per germline (reference sequence).

The chain's CDR3 is CASSQEGARGTEAFF. The chain couples TRBV4-2 to TRBJ1-1; TCRdb's assignment of TRBD1 cannot be checked, as there is no DNA. The CDR3 runs 15 residues. Germline CDR1 reads LGHNA; CDR2 reads YNFKEQ.

This chain connects TRBV6-1 to TRBJ1-2; TCRdb indicates TRBD1, and absent DNA this call remains unverified. This CDR3 is 13 amino acids long. Germline CDR1 is MNHNS and CDR2 is SASEGT. CDR3 loop: CASRDRGGYGYTF.

The chain recombines TRBV3-1 with TRBJ2-2; TCRdb picks TRBD2, but there is no DNA to check that call. Germline CDR1 and CDR2: LGHDT and YNNKEL (reference sequence). The length of the CDR3 is 15 residues. CDR3 residues: CASTSGGTNTGELFF.

The chain joins TRBV18 to TRBJ2-5; TCRdb proposes TRBD1, but this gene call is untestable without DNA. CDR3 length: 13 residues. Per the germline V gene, CDR1 is KGHSH and CDR2 is LQKENI. The CDR3 sequence is CASSPGHQETQYF.

This chain uses TRBV7-9 with TRBJ1-4; TCRdb returns TRBD1, unconfirmable since there is no DNA. Germline V lookup: CDR1 SEHNR, CDR2 FQNEAQ (reference sequence). CDR3 length: 14 amino acids. The CDR3 sequence is CASSLRDPNEKLFF.